These T cell receptor beta chains were read from a single sample in a study of OX40 agonist ivuxolimab in advanced cancers. Data came from immunoSEQ multiplex PCR; TCRdb stores just in-frame clones and leaves some out. Of about 53,000 clones listed, around 91% are singletons. The specimen comprised CD4+ or CD8+ T cells sorted from blood, sampled in a trial of the OX40 agonist ivuxolimab. Every receptor here comes from an adult with an advanced solid tumor such as melanoma, head and neck, liver or kidney cancer. Both conserved end residues are part of each CDR3. The order of the fields is clone size, V gene, D gene, J gene, CDR3 protein, CDR3 DNA. A D gene is named only where the DNA matches it firmly. Rows give clone size only sometimes, using once, few, many, or a class for an expanded clone.

clone size: NA
V gene: TRBV6-1
D gene: NA
J gene: TRBJ2-1
CDR3 protein: CASSDRPPGISYNEQFF
CDR3 DNA: TGTGCCAGCAGTGACCGCCCTCCGGGTATATCCTACAATGAGCAGTTCTTC

clone size: NA
V gene: TRBV5-1
D gene: TRBD2
J gene: TRBJ2-1
CDR3 protein: CASSLGSSGIYEQFF
CDR3 DNA: TGCGCCAGCAGCTTGGGTTCTAGCGGGATCTATGAGCAGTTCTTC

clone size: NA
V gene: TRBV12-5
D gene: NA
J gene: TRBJ2-3
CDR3 protein: CASGLGQRTLVYF
CDR3 DNA: TGTGCTAGTGGTTTGGGACAGCGGACGTTGGTGTATTTT

clone size: NA
V gene: TRBV30
D gene: NA
J gene: TRBJ1-1
CDR3 protein: CALDRGLNTEAFF
CDR3 DNA: TGTGCCTTAGACCGCGGCTTAAACACTGAAGCTTTCTTT

clone size: NA
V gene: TRBV6-1
D gene: TRBD2
J gene: TRBJ2-1
CDR3 protein: CASSELGLGLEQFF
CDR3 DNA: TGTGCCAGCAGTGAACTGGGGTTGGGACTAGAGCAGTTCTTC

clone size: once
V gene: TRBV9
D gene: TRBD2
J gene: TRBJ2-5
CDR3 protein: CASSIGLAGGLGETQYF
CDR3 DNA: TGTGCCAGCAGCATCGGACTAGCGGGAGGGTTGGGAGAGACCCAGTACTTC

clone size: NA
V gene: TRBV19
D gene: TRBD1
J gene: TRBJ1-4
CDR3 protein: CAPGQVGEKLFF
CDR3 DNA: TGTGCCCCGGGACAGGTAGGTGAAAAACTGTTTTTT

clone size: NA
V gene: TRBV7-2
D gene: TRBD1
J gene: TRBJ2-1
CDR3 protein: CASSLASTGFDEQFF
CDR3 DNA: TGTGCCAGCAGCTTAGCTTCGACAGGGTTCGATGAGCAGTTCTTC

clone size: NA
V gene: TRBV9
D gene: TRBD2
J gene: TRBJ2-3
CDR3 protein: CASSVGTSGGDTQYF
CDR3 DNA: TGTGCCAGCAGCGTAGGGACTAGCGGGGGAGATACGCAGTATTTT

clone size: NA
V gene: TRBV7-2
D gene: NA
J gene: TRBJ2-2
CDR3 protein: CASNRVPTGELFF
CDR3 DNA: TGTGCCAGCAATAGGGTTCCCACCGGGGAGCTGTTTTTT

clone size: NA
V gene: TRBV7-3
D gene: TRBD2
J gene: TRBJ2-1
CDR3 protein: CASSLGLAGVDEQFF
CDR3 DNA: TGTGCCAGCAGCTTAGGACTAGCGGGAGTAGATGAGCAGTTCTTC

clone size: NA
V gene: TRBV5-1
D gene: NA
J gene: TRBJ2-1
CDR3 protein: CASSTGPGSYNEQFF
CDR3 DNA: TGCGCCAGCAGCACGGGACCAGGGTCCTACAATGAGCAGTTCTTC

clone size: NA
V gene: TRBV4-2
D gene: TRBD2
J gene: TRBJ2-3
CDR3 protein: CASSQALAGDTDTQYF
CDR3 DNA: TGTGCCAGCAGCCAAGCTCTCGCGGGGGACACAGATACGCAGTATTTT

clone size: NA
V gene: TRBV19
D gene: TRBD1
J gene: TRBJ2-7
CDR3 protein: CASIGTDSYEQYF
CDR3 DNA: TGTGCCAGTATCGGGACAGATTCCTACGAGCAGTACTTC

clone size: NA
V gene: TRBV11-2
D gene: NA
J gene: TRBJ2-5
CDR3 protein: CASSLGSVRTALKETQYF
CDR3 DNA: TGTGCCAGCAGCTTAGGTTCGGTAAGGACAGCATTAAAAGAGACCCAGTACTTC

clone size: NA
V gene: TRBV28
D gene: NA
J gene: TRBJ1-1
CDR3 protein: CASRGGGTEAFF
CDR3 DNA: TGTGCCAGCAGGGGGGGAGGCACTGAAGCTTTCTTT

clone size: NA
V gene: TRBV19
D gene: TRBD1
J gene: TRBJ2-7
CDR3 protein: CASSFSRGISYEQYF
CDR3 DNA: TGTGCCAGTAGTTTCTCCAGGGGGATAAGCTACGAGCAGTACTTC

clone size: NA
V gene: TRBV9
D gene: TRBD2
J gene: TRBJ2-3
CDR3 protein: CASSVARLAGESDTQYF
CDR3 DNA: TGTGCCAGCAGCGTAGCGAGACTAGCGGGAGAGTCAGATACGCAGTATTTT

clone size: NA
V gene: TRBV9
D gene: TRBD2
J gene: TRBJ2-7
CDR3 protein: CASSVGGDYTTKQYF
CDR3 DNA: TGTGCCAGCAGCGTAGGAGGGGACTATACTACGAAGCAGTACTTC

clone size: NA
V gene: TRBV5-4
D gene: NA
J gene: TRBJ1-3
CDR3 protein: CASSLGPASGNTIYF
CDR3 DNA: TGTGCCAGCAGCTTGGGACCTGCCTCTGGAAACACCATATATTTT

clone size: NA
V gene: TRBV6-4
D gene: NA
J gene: TRBJ2-3
CDR3 protein: CASSLAGTDTQYF
CDR3 DNA: TGTGCCAGCAGTCTCGCTGGCACAGATACGCAGTATTTT

clone size: NA
V gene: TRBV19
D gene: NA
J gene: TRBJ1-1
CDR3 protein: CASTPRDTLNTEAFF
CDR3 DNA: TGTGCCAGTACCCCACGGGACACTTTGAACACTGAAGCTTTCTTT

clone size: NA
V gene: TRBV7-6
D gene: TRBD1
J gene: TRBJ2-7
CDR3 protein: CASSSPGQGPEQYF
CDR3 DNA: TGTGCCAGCAGCTCGCCGGGACAGGGTCCCGAGCAGTACTTC

clone size: NA
V gene: TRBV4-2
D gene: NA
J gene: TRBJ2-2
CDR3 protein: CASTKGGGANTGELFF
CDR3 DNA: TGTGCCAGCACCAAAGGGGGCGGGGCGAACACCGGGGAGCTGTTTTTT

clone size: NA
V gene: TRBV7-9
D gene: NA
J gene: TRBJ2-5
CDR3 protein: CASSVTTGGVRRTQYF
CDR3 DNA: TGTGCCAGCAGCGTAACGACAGGAGGCGTAAGGAGGACCCAGTACTTC

clone size: NA
V gene: TRBV2
D gene: TRBD2
J gene: TRBJ2-1
CDR3 protein: CASSEVSGGGQFF
CDR3 DNA: TGTGCCAGCAGTGAAGTTTCCGGGGGGGGACAGTTCTTC

clone size: NA
V gene: TRBV19
D gene: NA
J gene: TRBJ1-4
CDR3 protein: CASSTQHAVQGEKLFF
CDR3 DNA: TGTGCCAGTAGTACCCAACACGCAGTCCAAGGTGAAAAACTGTTTTTT

clone size: NA
V gene: TRBV6-6
D gene: NA
J gene: TRBJ1-2
CDR3 protein: CASSYPDTDGYTF
CDR3 DNA: TGTGCCAGCAGTTACCCAGACACGGATGGCTACACCTTC

clone size: NA
V gene: TRBV30
D gene: NA
J gene: TRBJ2-1
CDR3 protein: CAWSGQTYNEQFF
CDR3 DNA: TGTGCCTGGAGTGGACAGACGTACAATGAGCAGTTCTTC